Sequencing of this T cell receptor beta chain was carried out in a study of vaccination effects on CD4 cells after COVID-19. Study at large: With roughly 10 ug/ml peptides and 10 IU/ml IL-2, 1.5 million to 2 million PBMC per well were cultured.

Only in-frame clones appear in the TCRdb table, and some are missing; sequencing was by immunoSEQ multiplex PCR. The data hold under 55,000 clones, with under 80% observed a single time. On this clone itself: Its antigen is as yet unknown.

Germline V lookup: CDR1 MNHEY, CDR2 SVGAGI. V was shortened by 6 bases and J by 0 bases, with 8 bases between the two germline ends. The CDR3 covers 13 residues. When around ten days of culture had elapsed, CD4+ T cells were isolated. Participants each got two BNT162b2 or mRNA-1273 vaccine doses. The source was CD4+ T cells from PBMCs cultured without peptide, collected after COVID-19 vaccination. The TCR originated in a human donor who received a COVID-19 vaccine. The chain uses TRBV6-5 and TRBJ1-1; a possible D gene is TRBD1 (6 bases). CDR3 amino acids: CASRQGLNTEAFF. CDR3 nucleotide sequence: TGTGCCAGCAGACAGGGATTGAACACTGAAGCTTTCTTT.